Each of the 7 T cell receptor beta chains below was sequenced from the same sample in a study of T cell clonotyping in hematopoietic cell transplantation. TCRdb's copy holds only in-frame clones and misses some; the assay was immunoSEQ multiplex PCR. The table includes fewer than 100,000 clones, 95% to 97% detected once. Time point in this sample: recipient sample about 28 days before transplant, after cytoreduction. This specimen consisted of peripheral blood mononuclear cells, obtained before stem cell transplant. All receptors derive from a woman aged 45-65 years with acute myeloid leukemia. Some clones in this sample may be carry-over from other donors' samples.

The chain has TRBV5-1 and TRBJ1-4; D is ambiguous. CDR1 is SGHRS, CDR2 YFSETQ, per germline. The CDR3 covers 15 residues. Trimming stripped 0 bases from V and 7 bases from J, with 13 bases between. This chain's CDR3 is CASSLALGFSEKLFF. CDR3 DNA sequence: TGCGCCAGCAGCTTGGCCTTAGGGTTTAGTGAAAAACTGTTTTTT. The variable domain in full, with the rest retrieved from reference TRBV5-1 and TRBJ1-4, is KAGVTQTPRYLIKTRGQQVTLSCSPISGHRSVSWYQQTPGQGLQFLFEYFSETQRNKGNFPGRFSGRQFSNSRSEMNVSTLELGDSALYLCASSLALGFSEKLFFGSGTQLSVL.

The chain links TRBV6-1 to TRBJ2-1; D may be TRBD1 (6 bases). The length of the CDR3 is 16 residues. Trimming took 2 bases from V and 4 from J, leaving 15 bases between them. CDR1 and CDR2 from the germline V gene are MNHNS and SASEGT. The CDR3 sequence: CASSEWTSRGYNEQFF. In nucleotides, the CDR3 is TGTGCCAGCAGTGAATGGACTTCCAGGGGTTACAATGAGCAGTTCTTC.

Here the CDR3 DNA reads TGTGCCAGCAGAAGGTCCTGGCGGGAGACCGGGGAGCTGTTTTTT. It specifies CASRRSWRETGELFF. The gene calls are TRBV6-1 and TRBJ2-2; 7 bases are shared with TRBD2. Germline V gene sequence: CDR1 MNHNS, CDR2 SASEGT. Trimming took 6 bases from V and 5 from J; bases not matched to a gene: 9. The CDR3 runs 15 residues.

The gene calls are TRBV27 and TRBJ1-2, with TRBD1 identical over 9 bases. The CDR3 runs 15 residues. Germline V gene sequence: CDR1 MNHEY, CDR2 SMNVEV (reference sequence). V lost 5 bases, J lost 2 bases, and 6 bases stayed unmatched. This CDR3 reads CASSPRQGGNYGYTF. CDR3 DNA sequence: TGTGCCAGCAGTCCCCGACAGGGGGGAAACTATGGCTACACCTTC.

The rearrangement joins TRBV5-1 to TRBJ2-5; D perhaps matches TRBD2 (6 bases). The CDR3 runs to 16 residues. From germline, CDR1 is SGHRS and CDR2 YFSETQ. Between the trimmed V and J ends, which lost 3 bases and 0 bases, there was a span of 15 bases. CDR3 DNA: TGCGCCAGCAGCTCGTACGGCGGGGCTAACCAAGAGACCCAGTACTTC. Amino acids: CASSSYGGANQETQYF.

V gene TRBV30 combines with J gene TRBJ1-4, with 10 nucleotides matching TRBD1. CDR1 is GTSNPN and CDR2 is SVGIG in the germline V gene (reference sequence). The CDR3 consists of 14 residues. J lost 4 bases, V lost 1 base, and 0 bases had no gene match. CDR3 residues: CAWSGTGGNEKLFF. CDR3 DNA sequence: TGTGCCTGGAGTGGGACAGGGGGTAATGAAAAACTGTTTTTT.

The V call is TRBV13, the J call TRBJ1-1; D uncertain. The CDR3 covers 13 residues. Germline CDR1 reads PRHDT; CDR2 reads FYEKMQ (reference sequence). V was pared by 5 bases and J by 4 bases, with 11 bases between. Here the CDR3 reads CASSQQRGTEAFF. The CDR3 nucleotides read TGTGCCAGCAGCCAGCAACGGGGCACTGAAGCTTTCTTT. Variable domain in full (rest from reference TRBV13 and TRBJ1-1): AAGVIQSPRHLIKEKRETATLKCYPIPRHDTVYWYQQGPGQDPQFLISFYEKMQSDKGSIPDRFSAQQFSDYHSELNMSSLELGDSALYFCASSQQRGTEAFFGQGTRLTVV.